A selection of T cell receptor beta chains follows, all from one sample in a study of cytomegalovirus exposure and HLA in healthy donors. Only in-frame clones appear in the TCRdb table, and some are missing; sequencing was by immunoSEQ multiplex PCR. The sample records some 220,000 clones, 77% being singletons. The specimen was PBMCs. Receptors were obtained from a woman aged 60-70 years in good health and CMV-seropositive. Each CDR3 is given with its conserved first and last residue. The D gene is left open where the match is weak. The size field is filled for only some rows; it gives once, few, many or a size class.

v_gene	abundance	j_gene	d_gene	CDR3aa	CDR3nt
TRBV28	few	TRBJ2-3	NA	CASSTMEASRPDTQYF	TGTGCCAGCAGCACCATGGAGGCCTCGCGGCCGGATACGCAGTATTTT
TRBV7-2	NA	TRBJ2-2	NA	CASSPPDRTNTGELFF	TGTGCCAGCAGCCCCCCAGACAGGACGAACACCGGGGAGCTGTTTTTT
TRBV5-1	once	TRBJ2-1	NA	CASSDRPYNEQFF	TGCGCCAGCAGCGACAGACCCTACAATGAGCAGTTCTTC
TRBV6-5	NA	TRBJ2-2	TRBD2	CASRSGGYAGELFF	TGTGCCAGCAGAAGCGGGGGGTATGCCGGGGAGCTGTTTTTT
TRBV30	NA	TRBJ2-7	NA	CAWNLGLALGEQYF	TGTGCCTGGAATCTCGGACTCGCTCTTGGGGAGCAGTACTTC
TRBV28	NA	TRBJ2-2	NA	CASTRGTGELFF	TGTGCCAGCACCAGGGGAACCGGGGAGCTGTTTTTT
TRBV28	NA	TRBJ1-4	NA	CASSRGGPNEKLFF	TGTGCCAGCAGCCGGGGGGGCCCTAATGAAAAACTGTTTTTT
TRBV30	NA	TRBJ2-1	TRBD2	CAWLAPWVASGGNEQFF	TGTGCCTGGCTGGCACCCTGGGTAGCATCGGGGGGGAATGAGCAGTTCTTC
TRBV18	NA	TRBJ2-3	NA	CASSRGSSTDTQYF	TGTGCCAGCTCCCGGGGGTCTAGCACAGATACGCAGTATTTT
TRBV9	NA	TRBJ2-1	TRBD1	CASSQGQSSYNEQFF	TGTGCCAGCAGCCAGGGACAGAGCTCCTACAATGAGCAGTTCTTC
TRBV25-1	NA	TRBJ1-2	NA	CASSEVRNGYTF	TGTGCCAGCAGTGAAGTCAGAAATGGCTACACCTTC
TRBV2	once	TRBJ1-2	NA	CASSPPTRNYGYTF	TGTGCCAGCAGTCCTCCGACACGGAACTATGGCTACACCTTC
TRBV11-2	once	TRBJ1-2	NA	CASSRDRRGYTF	TGTGCCAGCAGCCGAGACAGACGGGGCTACACCTTC
TRBV28	NA	TRBJ2-6	NA	CASSFGSTGANVLTF	TGTGCCAGCAGTTTTGGCAGTACTGGGGCCAACGTCCTGACTTTC
TRBV10-2	once	TRBJ1-1	TRBD1	CASSAQGVVAEAFF	TGCGCCAGCAGCGCCCAGGGGGTTGTCGCTGAAGCTTTCTTT
TRBV2	NA	TRBJ2-3	NA	CASSSLPGLGTDTQYF	TGTGCCAGCAGTTCCCTCCCGGGACTGGGCACAGATACGCAGTATTTT
TRBV21-1	few	TRBJ1-1	NA	CASSKSAEGAGRMNTEAFF	TGTGCCAGCAGCAAGTCGGCGGAGGGGGCGGGTCGGATGAACACTGAAGCTTTCTTT
TRBV30	NA	TRBJ2-5	TRBD2	CAWMPGGRRETQYF	TGTGCCTGGATGCCCGGCGGGAGGCGGGAGACCCAGTACTTC
TRBV7-9	once	TRBJ2-5	TRBD2	CASSPTSGIETQYF	TGTGCCAGCAGCCCAACTAGCGGGATAGAGACCCAGTACTTC
TRBV7-9	NA	TRBJ1-2	NA	CASSLVAGDYGYTF	TGTGCCAGCAGCTTAGTGGCAGGGGACTATGGCTACACCTTC
TRBV28	NA	TRBJ2-7	TRBD2	CASRAGERGEQYF	TGTGCCAGCAGGGCCGGGGAGCGGGGCGAGCAGTACTTC
TRBV5-1	NA	TRBJ2-1	TRBD2	CASSSAGGGNNEQFF	TGCGCCAGCAGCTCTGCTGGCGGGGGAAACAATGAGCAGTTCTTC
TRBV5-6	NA	TRBJ2-5	NA	CASSLGGRKETQYF	TGTGCCAGCAGCTTGGGGGGCCGGAAAGAGACCCAGTACTTC
TRBV6-4	NA	TRBJ1-5	NA	CASSFGVNQPQHF	TGTGCCAGCAGCTTCGGGGTAAATCAGCCCCAGCATTTT
TRBV9	NA	TRBJ2-7	NA	CASSVGGLAYEQYF	TGTGCCAGCAGCGTAGGTGGCCTGGCCTACGAGCAGTACTTC
TRBV25-1	NA	TRBJ2-3	NA	CASSEQRMSTDTQYF	TGTGCCAGCAGTGAACAGCGGATGAGCACAGATACGCAGTATTTT
TRBV4-2	NA	TRBJ1-5	NA	CASSQGGATGYGNQPQHF	TGTGCCAGCAGCCAAGGAGGGGCAACAGGGTATGGCAATCAGCCCCAGCATTTT
TRBV28	once	TRBJ2-7	TRBD1	CASKGQGALNEWEQYF	TGTGCCAGCAAAGGACAGGGGGCTTTAAATGAGTGGGAGCAGTACTTC
TRBV4-1	NA	TRBJ1-6	NA	CASSHDPGGQDNSPLHF	TGCGCCAGCAGCCACGACCCAGGAGGGCAGGATAATTCACCCCTCCACTTT
TRBV2	NA	TRBJ1-4	TRBD1	CASRKDRDPVKDEKLFF	TGTGCCAGCAGGAAAGACAGGGATCCTGTAAAGGATGAAAAACTGTTTTTT
TRBV4-1	NA	TRBJ2-3	NA	CASSPGGTDTQYF	TGCGCCAGCAGCCCAGGGGGCACAGATACGCAGTATTTT
TRBV11-1	once	TRBJ1-1	NA	CASGPRDLGTEAFF	TGTGCCAGCGGACCGAGGGATCTAGGGACTGAAGCTTTCTTT
TRBV5-1	NA	TRBJ1-1	NA	CASSRDSMNTEAFF	TGCGCCAGCAGTCGTGACAGCATGAACACTGAAGCTTTCTTT
TRBV19	NA	TRBJ2-7	NA	CASSAEGPGAYEQYF	TGTGCCAGTAGTGCCGAGGGACCAGGGGCGTACGAGCAGTACTTC
TRBV5-1	once	TRBJ1-1	NA	CASSFAGPPTEAFF	TGCGCCAGCAGCTTTGCAGGGCCCCCCACTGAAGCTTTCTTT
TRBV28	NA	TRBJ2-7	TRBD1	CASSRQGGYEQYF	TGTGCCAGCAGTAGACAGGGGGGCTACGAGCAGTACTTC
TRBV6-1	NA	TRBJ1-2	NA	CASIVGSYGYTF	TGTGCCAGCATCGTGGGGAGCTATGGCTACACCTTC
TRBV5-4	NA	TRBJ2-5	NA	CASSPGIGGETQYF	TGTGCCAGCAGCCCCGGAATTGGAGGGGAGACCCAGTACTTC
TRBV30	NA	TRBJ1-4	NA	CAWEGGATNEKLFF	TGTGCCTGGGAAGGGGGTGCAACTAATGAAAAACTGTTTTTT
TRBV21-1	NA	TRBJ1-4	NA	CASSSRDRDVGNEKLFF	TGTGCCAGCAGCAGCCGGGACAGGGACGTAGGTAATGAAAAACTGTTTTTT
TRBV28	few	TRBJ2-7	NA	CASRGDISYEQYF	TGTGCCAGCAGAGGGGACATCTCCTACGAGCAGTACTTC
TRBV5-1	NA	TRBJ1-3	NA	CASSPGNTIYF	TGCGCCAGCAGCCCAGGAAACACCATATATTTT
TRBV10-3	NA	TRBJ1-1	TRBD1	CAISPGQGGEAFF	TGTGCCATCAGCCCGGGACAGGGGGGTGAAGCTTTCTTT
TRBV5-1	NA	TRBJ2-7	TRBD2	CASSLYGRGSGRHEQYF	TGCGCCAGCAGCTTGTATGGACGGGGTAGCGGGAGGCACGAGCAGTACTTC
TRBV6-5	NA	TRBJ1-2	NA	CASSYPRGHGYTF	TGTGCCAGCAGTTACCCCAGGGGCCATGGCTACACCTTC
TRBV30	NA	TRBJ1-2	NA	CAWSGRTEDPGGYTF	TGTGCCTGGAGCGGGAGGACCGAGGACCCCGGAGGCTACACCTTC
TRBV5-4	NA	TRBJ2-7	TRBD2	CASSLGLAGGPAPAYEQYF	TGTGCCAGCAGCTTGGGGCTAGCGGGAGGGCCTGCCCCGGCTTACGAGCAGTACTTC
TRBV29-1	NA	TRBJ1-2	TRBD1	CSVLTGTGGDGYTF	TGCAGCGTCCTAACCGGGACAGGGGGCGATGGCTACACCTTC
TRBV7-2	NA	TRBJ2-3	NA	CASSLIGRTDTQYF	TGTGCCAGCAGCTTAATCGGCAGGACAGATACGCAGTATTTT
TRBV28	NA	TRBJ1-2	NA	CASSLYRPYGYTF	TGTGCCAGCAGTTTATATCGTCCGTATGGCTACACCTTC
TRBV7-2	NA	TRBJ1-3	NA	CASSLGRENTIYF	TGTGCCAGCAGCTTAGGTCGGGAAAACACCATATATTTT
TRBV30	NA	TRBJ2-1	TRBD2	CAWSRVAGEVYNEQFF	TGTGCCTGGAGCCGCGTGGCGGGGGAAGTCTACAATGAGCAGTTCTTC
TRBV6-1	NA	TRBJ1-1	NA	CASSAGPAGTEAFF	TGTGCCAGCAGTGCGGGACCTGCGGGGACTGAAGCTTTCTTT
TRBV27	NA	TRBJ2-3	TRBD1	CASSPGQGDTQYF	TGTGCCAGCAGTCCCGGACAGGGTGATACGCAGTATTTT
TRBV11-2	NA	TRBJ2-1	NA	CASSFYTQSDEQFF	TGTGCCAGCAGCTTTTATACGCAGTCCGATGAGCAGTTCTTC
TRBV7-2	NA	TRBJ1-4	NA	CASSLVGQGATNEKLFF	TGTGCCAGCAGCTTAGTAGGGCAGGGTGCAACTAATGAAAAACTGTTTTTT
TRBV7-3	NA	TRBJ2-2	TRBD2	CASSPPGLASGELFF	TGTGCCAGCAGCCCTCCGGGACTAGCGAGCGGGGAGCTGTTTTTT
TRBV6-5	NA	TRBJ2-5	NA	CASSYPGFSETQYF	TGTGCCAGCAGTTATCCGGGGTTCTCGGAGACCCAGTACTTC